The rows below give T cell receptor beta chains drawn from one sample of a study of blood T cell repertoires in COVID-19. Produced via immunoSEQ multiplex PCR; TCRdb's table is partial and in-frame only. In the table there are about 190,000 clones, roughly 86% of which are singletons. The source material was peripheral blood. The receptors shown here come from a man aged 35-49 years with active or convalescent COVID-19. Both conserved end residues are part of each CDR3. D genes are given only for firm matches. A row's size may be missing; if present it is once, few, many or a size class.

J gene: TRBJ2-7; clone size: NA; V gene: TRBV3-1/TRBV3-2; D gene: NA; CDR3 DNA: TGTGCCAGCAGCCAATGGCAGGGATACGAGCAGTACTTC; CDR3 protein: CASSQWQGYEQYF
J gene: TRBJ1-5; clone size: NA; V gene: TRBV11-3; D gene: TRBD1; CDR3 DNA: TGTGCCAGCAGCCTCGGACAGGGGGAGGGGAGCAATCAGCCCCAGCATTTT; CDR3 protein: CASSLGQGEGSNQPQHF
J gene: TRBJ2-7; clone size: NA; V gene: TRBV4-1; D gene: NA; CDR3 DNA: TGCGCCAGCAGCCAAGTGGTAGGGACACCTCATTCCTACGAGCAGTACTTC; CDR3 protein: CASSQVVGTPHSYEQYF
J gene: TRBJ2-1; clone size: once; V gene: TRBV27; D gene: NA; CDR3 DNA: TGTGCCAGCAGTTCGGCTCGACAGGATCAGCAGTTCTTC; CDR3 protein: CASSSARQDQQFF
J gene: TRBJ1-2; clone size: NA; V gene: TRBV3-1/TRBV3-2; D gene: NA; CDR3 DNA: TGTGCCAGCAGCCGAGGCTATGGCTACACCTTC; CDR3 protein: CASSRGYGYTF
J gene: TRBJ1-6; clone size: NA; V gene: TRBV3-1/TRBV3-2; D gene: TRBD1; CDR3 DNA: TGTGCCAGCAGCCGGGGGACAGGGGCTGACAATTCACCCCTCCACTTT; CDR3 protein: CASSRGTGADNSPLHF
J gene: TRBJ2-1; clone size: once; V gene: TRBV6-1; D gene: NA; CDR3 DNA: TGTGCCAGCAGTGAATACTGGAGTCGGGATGAGCAGTTCTTC; CDR3 protein: CASSEYWSRDEQFF
J gene: TRBJ2-5; clone size: NA; V gene: TRBV2; D gene: NA; CDR3 DNA: TGTGCCACGGGGTACCAAGAGACCCAGTACTTC; CDR3 protein: CATGYQETQYF
J gene: TRBJ2-3; clone size: NA; V gene: TRBV18; D gene: NA; CDR3 DNA: TGTGCCAGCTCACCTCCTGACCGGGCAGATACGCAGTATTTT; CDR3 protein: CASSPPDRADTQYF
J gene: TRBJ1-5; clone size: NA; V gene: TRBV19; D gene: TRBD1; CDR3 DNA: TGTGCCAGTAGTTCCGGGACAGCAAGCTTTAATCAGCCCCAGCATTTT; CDR3 protein: CASSSGTASFNQPQHF
J gene: TRBJ2-5; clone size: NA; V gene: TRBV6-5; D gene: NA; CDR3 DNA: TGTGCCAGCAGTTACTCGACTCTGGAGACCCAGTACTTC; CDR3 protein: CASSYSTLETQYF
J gene: TRBJ1-1; clone size: NA; V gene: TRBV24-1; D gene: NA; CDR3 DNA: TGTGCCACCAGTGATTTGCCCACAGGAATGAACACTGAAGCTTTCTTT; CDR3 protein: CATSDLPTGMNTEAFF
J gene: TRBJ1-6; clone size: few; V gene: TRBV18; D gene: NA; CDR3 DNA: TGTGCCAGCTCATCCGAACACAGGGTAGAGACACCCCTCCACTTT; CDR3 protein: CASSSEHRVETPLHF
J gene: TRBJ1-5; clone size: NA; V gene: TRBV2; D gene: NA; CDR3 DNA: TGTGCCAGCAAGCGGGGGGCGCAGGGTCAGCCCCAGCATTTT; CDR3 protein: CASKRGAQGQPQHF
J gene: TRBJ1-5; clone size: NA; V gene: TRBV5-1; D gene: NA; CDR3 DNA: TGCGCCAGCAGCTTGGAGGGGCCCAGACCCAATCAGCCCCAGCATTTT; CDR3 protein: CASSLEGPRPNQPQHF
J gene: TRBJ2-5; clone size: NA; V gene: TRBV6-2/TRBV6-3; D gene: NA; CDR3 DNA: TGTGCCAGCAGTTACAGAGGGTCCCAAGAGACCCAGTACTTC; CDR3 protein: CASSYRGSQETQYF
J gene: TRBJ2-7; clone size: NA; V gene: TRBV9; D gene: NA; CDR3 DNA: TGTGCCAGCAGCGTCTCAGGAACTTATACCTACGAGCAGTACTTC; CDR3 protein: CASSVSGTYTYEQYF
J gene: TRBJ2-3; clone size: NA; V gene: TRBV28; D gene: TRBD2; CDR3 DNA: TGTGCCAGCAGTTTATTGCCTAGCGGGGGTGATACGCAGTATTTT; CDR3 protein: CASSLLPSGGDTQYF
J gene: TRBJ2-3; clone size: NA; V gene: TRBV4-1; D gene: NA; CDR3 DNA: TGCGCCAGCAGCCAAGGTCTGAGTAGCACAGATACGCAGTATTTT; CDR3 protein: CASSQGLSSTDTQYF
J gene: TRBJ2-7; clone size: NA; V gene: TRBV4-1; D gene: TRBD1; CDR3 DNA: TGCGCCAGCAGCCAAGAAGCACAGGGGATCTCCTACGAGCAGTACTTC; CDR3 protein: CASSQEAQGISYEQYF
J gene: TRBJ2-1; clone size: few; V gene: TRBV9; D gene: NA; CDR3 DNA: TGTGCCAGCAGCGTAGTCACTGATAACAATGAGCAGTTCTTC; CDR3 protein: CASSVVTDNNEQFF
J gene: TRBJ2-7; clone size: once; V gene: TRBV30; D gene: TRBD1; CDR3 DNA: TGTGCCTGGAGTCCGACAGGGGCCTACGAGCAGTACTTC; CDR3 protein: CAWSPTGAYEQYF
J gene: TRBJ2-2; clone size: NA; V gene: TRBV4-2; D gene: NA; CDR3 DNA: TGTGCCAGCAGCCGGCCTAGGGGTTTAGACCCCGGGGAGCTGTTTTTT; CDR3 protein: CASSRPRGLDPGELFF